This entry is about one TCR beta chain. Its antigen remains unidentified. For the second PCR, which ran for about 7 to 11 cycles, a sample-barcoded 5' primer and a J-beta primer mix were used. Each cDNA was tagged by a template-switch adaptor containing 12 random nucleotides. TCRdb recomputed calls from the 5' RACE reads with MiXCR, one row per CDR3 protein. Counted here are 1.5 million to 2 million distinct CDR3 sequences, more than 35% occurring once; the ten biggest clones make up more than 20%. These data originate in a study of blood T cells in healthy people across ages. Findings of the study overall: Any changes in expanded clonotypes were possibly confounded, as donor CMV status remained unknown. PBMCs left unsorted prevented a conclusive naive versus antigen-experienced comparison.

The sequence was collected from a human donor in good health. Specimen: blood.

For the CDR3, the DNA is TGTGCCAGCAGCCCCCAAGTAGGGGGGCCTAACTATGGCTACACCTTC. Its protein is CASSPQVGGPNYGYTF. The chain recombines TRBV7-9 with TRBJ1-2, with D tentatively TRBD1 (6 bases). The CDR3 sequence is 16 residues long. V shed 5 bases and J shed 0 bases, with 16 bases lying between them. Per the germline V gene, CDR1 is SEHNR and CDR2 is FQNEAQ (reference sequence).